This entry concerns a single T cell receptor (beta chain). This entry is derived from a study of cytomegalovirus exposure and HLA in healthy donors. The PCR ran on 60 Vbeta and 13 Jbeta primers. Measured with immunoSEQ multiplex PCR; TCRdb has only the in-frame clones, and not every one. The repertoire consists of some 100,000 clones, with 75% to 85% occurring once and the leading ten covering about 1.1%. The CDR3 loop spans 16 amino acids. J gave up 9 bases and V 9 bases, and 20 bases lay outside the gene matches. CDR1 SNHLY and CDR2 FYNNEI come from the germline V gene. The chain carries TRBV2 and TRBJ2-5; 9 nucleotides match TRBD1. Sequencing used PBMCs. This TCR came from a woman under 30 in good health and CMV-seronegative. Here the CDR3 DNA reads TGTGCCAGTGGGGGGGGTATTGGGACAGGGTATGAGGCCCAGTACTTC. Translated: CASGGGIGTGYEAQYF.